The 9 T cell receptor beta chains in this list originate from one sample, sequenced in a study of T cell repertoires in cytomegalovirus infection. TCRdb used MiXCR to reprocess the reads, holding one entry per CDR3 protein. Of a few hundred thousand distinct CDR3 sequences detected, approximately 40% appear once; the ten largest clones hold about two fifths. Their antigens are not known. Sequences were derived from cultured PBMCs, sampled from culture after CMV antigen stimulation. Source of these receptors: a human donor in good health (CMV status not recorded). Some clones in this sample may be carry-over from other donors' samples.

The chain joins TRBV19 to TRBJ2-7; 11 nucleotides match TRBD1. This CDR3 has 16 residues. V shed 4 bases and J 4 bases; nucleotides not matched to a gene: 9. Germline V CDR1 and CDR2: LNHDA, SQIVND (reference sequence). The CDR3 region has the DNA TGTGCCAGTAGTAGACCGGCCGGGACAGGGGGTTACGAGCAGTACTTC. This translates into CASSRPAGTGGYEQYF.

This clonotype was seen a few times. The gene calls are TRBV7-8 and TRBJ2-3, with 16 bases matching TRBD2. Germline CDR1 is SGHVS and CDR2 is FQNEAQ. The CDR3 totals 16 residues. The ends lost 10 bases at V and 5 bases at J; junction bases unmatched: 9. Here the CDR3 reads CATGTSGRAGVDTQYF. The CDR3 DNA is TGTGCCACTGGGACTAGCGGGAGGGCCGGTGTAGATACGCAGTATTTT.

The chain uses TRBV18 and TRBJ2-1, with 7 bases lining up with TRBD2. Germline-derived CDR1 and CDR2 are KGHSH and LQKENI. This CDR3 is 19 amino acids long. V lost 4 bases, J lost 6 bases, and 21 bases stayed unmatched. The CDR3 region has the DNA TGTGCCAGCTCACGACGTGGGGCTAGAGGCGGGAGATCCAGCAATGAGCAGTTCTTC. It is translated as CASSRRGARGGRSSNEQFF.

The chain couples TRBV7-6 to TRBJ1-4, with 10 bases fitting TRBD1. Losses at the gene ends were 3 bases for V and 4 bases for J; bases not matched to a gene: 14. The length of the CDR3 is 19 residues. Germline V gives CDR1 SGHVS, CDR2 FNYEAQ. CDR3 loop: CASSFLPGTGAPVNEKLFF. The CDR3 DNA reads as TGTGCCAGCAGCTTTTTGCCCGGGACAGGGGCCCCCGTTAATGAAAAACTGTTTTTT.

J is TRBJ1-1 and V is TRBV7-8, with unresolved D. The CDR3 runs to 15 residues. V gave up 5 bases and J gave up 5 bases, with 18 bases separating them. Germline V gene data show CDR1 as SGHVS and CDR2 as FQNEAQ. CDR3 residues: CASSPSTPAGTEAFF. Here the CDR3 DNA reads TGTGCCAGCAGCCCCTCAACTCCGGCGGGGACTGAAGCTTTCTTT.

This clonotype appeared a few times. V and J are TRBV6-1 and TRBJ2-1; possible D gene TRBD2, 5 bases. V was clipped by 2 bases and J by 0 bases, with 14 bases between them. CDR3 length: 17 residues. Looked up from germline, CDR1 is MNHNS and CDR2 is SASEGT. This CDR3 reads CASSEKGSAYSYNEQFF. The CDR3 region has the DNA TGTGCCAGCAGTGAAAAGGGTAGCGCATACTCCTACAATGAGCAGTTCTTC.

The chain couples TRBV11-1 to TRBJ1-2; D is unclear. The length of the CDR3 is 13 residues. Trimming removed 0 bases at V and 3 bases at J, with 5 bases between. CDR1 is SGHAT and CDR2 is FQDESV in the germline V gene (reference sequence). In DNA, the CDR3 is TGTGCCAGCAGCTTAGCGGGCTACTATGGCTACACCTTC. This sequence encodes CASSLAGYYGYTF.

The chain employs TRBV12-3 or TRBV12-4 and TRBJ2-7; 12 bases line up with TRBD2. The CDR3 is 15 amino acids. Trimming took 5 bases from V and 7 from J; bases not matched to a gene: 9. CDR3 residues: CASSLRLAGAREQYF. CDR3 in DNA: TGTGCCAGCAGTCTTAGACTAGCGGGAGCCCGGGAGCAGTACTTC.

The gene calls are TRBV5-5 and TRBJ1-2; 9 bases align to TRBD1. Trimming removed 3 bases from V and 3 bases from J; junction bases left unmatched: 15. CDR1 is SGHKS and CDR2 is YYEKEE in the germline V gene (reference sequence). This CDR3 comprises 18 residues. The CDR3 nucleotides are TGTGCCAGCAGCTCCGCCGGGACAGGGTATAACTTTTACTATGGCTACACCTTC. Translation gives CASSSAGTGYNFYYGYTF.